This T cell receptor (beta chain) is drawn from a study of T-cell memory formation after mild COVID-19. Only a few counts were recorded for this clonotype. TCRdb reanalysed the 5' RACE reads using MiXCR and keeps one entry per CDR3 protein. The sample has about 430,000 distinct CDR3 sequences; roughly 18% are singletons. The CDR3 consists of 14 residues. Between the trimmed V and J ends, which lost 7 bases and 4 bases, there was a span of 14 bases. The sample consisted of PBMCs or a T cell subset sorted from them (not recorded which). V is TRBV12-3 or TRBV12-4 and J is TRBJ1-3, with no clear D. The clonotype was recovered from a man between 18 and 35 years old who had mild COVID-19 (a few samples of this study predate the infection). Cell type and time point are not known. CDR3 sequence reads: CASTLGRRGNTIYF. The CDR3 DNA is TGTGCCAGCACCTTAGGCAGGAGGGGAAACACCATATATTTT.